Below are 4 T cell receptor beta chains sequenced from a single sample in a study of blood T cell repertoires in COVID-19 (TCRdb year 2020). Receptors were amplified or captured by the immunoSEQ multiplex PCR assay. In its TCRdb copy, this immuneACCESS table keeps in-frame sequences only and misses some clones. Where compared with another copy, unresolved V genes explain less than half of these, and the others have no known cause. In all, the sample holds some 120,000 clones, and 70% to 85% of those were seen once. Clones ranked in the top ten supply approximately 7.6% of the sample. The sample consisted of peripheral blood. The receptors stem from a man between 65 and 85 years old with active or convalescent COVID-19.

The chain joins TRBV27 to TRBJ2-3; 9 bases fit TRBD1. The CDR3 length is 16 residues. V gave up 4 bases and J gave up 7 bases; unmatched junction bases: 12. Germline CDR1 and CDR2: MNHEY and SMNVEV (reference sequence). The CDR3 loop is CASSSSPGTGLNTQYF. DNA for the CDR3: TGTGCCAGCAGTTCGTCTCCCGGGACAGGGTTGAATACGCAGTATTTT.

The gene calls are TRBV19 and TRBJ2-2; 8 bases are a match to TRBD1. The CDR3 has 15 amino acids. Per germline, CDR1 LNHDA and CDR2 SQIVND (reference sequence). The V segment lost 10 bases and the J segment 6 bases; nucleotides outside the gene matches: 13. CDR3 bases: TGTGCCACATCATGGACAGGGAGGAATCCCGGGGAGCTGTTTTTT. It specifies CATSWTGRNPGELFF.

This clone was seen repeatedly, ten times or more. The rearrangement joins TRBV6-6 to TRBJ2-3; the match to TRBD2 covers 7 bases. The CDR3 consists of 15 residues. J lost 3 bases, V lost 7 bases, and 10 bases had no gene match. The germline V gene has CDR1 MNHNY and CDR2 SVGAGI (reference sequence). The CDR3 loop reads CASTPLGGWTDTQYF. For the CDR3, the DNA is TGTGCCAGCACTCCCCTGGGGGGGTGGACAGATACGCAGTATTTT.

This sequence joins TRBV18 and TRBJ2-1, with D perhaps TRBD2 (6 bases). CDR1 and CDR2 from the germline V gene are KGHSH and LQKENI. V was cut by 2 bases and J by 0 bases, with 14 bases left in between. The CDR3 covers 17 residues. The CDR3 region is CASSPGAGGRSYNEQFF. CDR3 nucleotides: TGTGCCAGCTCACCAGGGGCCGGGGGTCGCTCCTACAATGAGCAGTTCTTC.